The next 8 T cell receptor beta chains were all read from a single sample in a study of blood T cell repertoires in COVID-19. The repertoire was sequenced with immunoSEQ multiplex PCR; TCRdb's copy has only in-frame clones and lacks some. The sample contains about 220,000 clones, more than 65% of which appear only once. Sequenced material: peripheral blood. These receptors came from a woman aged 25 to 45 who had recovered from COVID-19.

This clone was seen repeatedly, ten times or more. The chain couples TRBV28 to TRBJ2-7; 10 nucleotides line up with TRBD2. With V trimmed by 1 base and J by 6 bases, 6 bases remained unmatched. Germline-derived CDR1 and CDR2 are MDHEN and SYDVKM. There are 15 residues in the CDR3. The CDR3 DNA reads TGTGCCAGCAGTTTATCGGGGACTAGCGCCCGCGAGCAGTACTTC. This gives the protein CASSLSGTSAREQYF.

The chain links TRBV12-3 or TRBV12-4 to TRBJ2-1; no clear D. V gave up 4 bases and J gave up 7 bases, with 11 bases separating them. The CDR3 has 13 amino acids. CDR3 region: CASSSIHRNEQFF. CDR3 in DNA: TGTGCCAGCAGTTCGATACACCGAAATGAGCAGTTCTTC.

The V gene is TRBV5-1, the J gene TRBJ2-7; TRBD1 matches at 7 bases. CDR1 and CDR2 from the germline V gene are SGHRS and YFSETQ. CDR3 length equals 14 residues. The ends lost 4 bases at V and 0 bases at J; junction bases unmatched: 4. In DNA, the CDR3 is TGCGCCAGCAGCCCGACAGGGCTCTCCTACGAGCAGTACTTC. It translates to CASSPTGLSYEQYF.

This clone was counted once. This chain joins TRBV27 and TRBJ2-6; D is perhaps TRBD1 (5 bases). V was clipped by 7 bases and J by 3 bases, with 10 bases between them. The CDR3 has 14 amino acids. Germline-derived CDR1 and CDR2 are MNHEY and SMNVEV (reference sequence). This CDR3 is CASNQGFGANVLTF. CDR3 DNA: TGTGCCAGCAATCAGGGATTTGGGGCCAACGTCCTGACTTTC.

The chain recombines TRBV7-6 with TRBJ2-2; 7 nucleotides align to TRBD2. J gave up 7 bases and V 2 bases, and 7 bases lay outside the gene matches. Germline V gene sequence: CDR1 SGHVS, CDR2 FNYEAQ. This CDR3 spans 15 amino acids. This CDR3 reads CASSLLPGRDGELFF. The CDR3 DNA reads TGTGCCAGCAGCTTACTGCCGGGGAGGGACGGGGAGCTGTTTTTT.

The rearrangement uses TRBV13 and TRBJ2-5; 8 bases line up with TRBD2. The CDR3 runs to 18 residues. V gave up 0 bases and J gave up 1 base; unmatched junction bases: 10. Germline V gives CDR1 PRHDT, CDR2 FYEKMQ (reference sequence). The CDR3 DNA reads TGTGCCAGCAGCTTAGGCCGACTAGCGACGAACCGCCAAGAGACCCAGTACTTC. Protein product: CASSLGRLATNRQETQYF.

This clone was seen a single time. The chain joins TRBV19 to TRBJ2-7; D is unclear. Trimming took off 3 bases at V and 0 bases at J, with 9 bases between the two ends. This CDR3 is 14 amino acids long. CDR1 and CDR2 (germline): LNHDA, SQIVND (reference sequence). CDR3 amino acids: CASSMQVDSYEQYF. CDR3 DNA sequence: TGTGCCAGTAGTATGCAGGTTGACTCCTACGAGCAGTACTTC.

This chain joins TRBV5-1 and TRBJ2-3, with a tentative D call TRBD2 (5 bases). The germline V gene has CDR1 SGHRS and CDR2 YFSETQ. V lost 4 bases, J lost 0 bases, and 18 bases lay in between. The CDR3 is 17 residues long. The CDR3 region has the DNA TGCGCCAGCAGCCACCCCCCTCGGGAATCTAGCACAGATACGCAGTATTTT. This encodes CASSHPPRESSTDTQYF.